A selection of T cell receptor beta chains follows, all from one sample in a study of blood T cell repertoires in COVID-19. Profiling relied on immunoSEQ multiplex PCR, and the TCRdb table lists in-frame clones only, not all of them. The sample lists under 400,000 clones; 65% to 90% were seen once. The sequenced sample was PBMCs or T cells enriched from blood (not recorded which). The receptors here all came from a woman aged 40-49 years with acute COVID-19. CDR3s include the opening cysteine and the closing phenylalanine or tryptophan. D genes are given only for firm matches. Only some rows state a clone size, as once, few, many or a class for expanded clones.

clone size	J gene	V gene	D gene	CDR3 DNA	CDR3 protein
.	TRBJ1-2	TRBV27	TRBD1	TGTGCCAGCAGTCCCGGGAGGGACAGAAACTATGGCTACACCTTC	CASSPGRDRNYGYTF
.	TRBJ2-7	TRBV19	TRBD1	TGTGCCAGTAGTAGATTCCCGGGACAGGGCTACGAGCAGTACTTC	CASSRFPGQGYEQYF
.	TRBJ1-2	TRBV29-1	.	TGCAGCGTTTTGGTCAGATCTTATGGCTACACCTTC	CSVLVRSYGYTF
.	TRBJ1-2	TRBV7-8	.	TGTGCCAGCAGCCCGAGGATATGGGACATCATTAACTATGGTTACACCTTC	CASSPRIWDIINYGYTF
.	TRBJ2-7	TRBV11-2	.	TGTGCCAGCAGGTACGGGGGTCAAGCTTCCTACGAGCAGTACTTC	CASRYGGQASYEQYF
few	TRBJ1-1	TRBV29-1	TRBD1	TGCAGCGCGGCCGGGACAGGGGGCACTAACACTGAAGCTTTCTTT	CSAAGTGGTNTEAFF
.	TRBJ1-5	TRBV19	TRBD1	TGTGCCAGTAGTACCGGACAGGGGAATCAGCCCCAGCATTTT	CASSTGQGNQPQHF
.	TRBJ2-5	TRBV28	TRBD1	TGTGCCAGCATCCCCGGGACAGGGGGCGCGGGGGGGTGGCAAGAGACCCAGTACTTC	CASIPGTGGAGGWQETQYF
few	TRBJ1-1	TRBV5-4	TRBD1	TGTGCCAGCAGCATGGGACAGGGAGACACTGAAGCTTTCTTT	CASSMGQGDTEAFF
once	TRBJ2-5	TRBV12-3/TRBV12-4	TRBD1	TGTGCCAGCAGTTTCGACAGGGGGAAGACCCAGTACTTC	CASSFDRGKTQYF
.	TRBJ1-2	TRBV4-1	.	TGCGCCAGCAGCCAAGATGGGGGGGGTAGAACTTCGGGCTACACCTTC	CASSQDGGGRTSGYTF
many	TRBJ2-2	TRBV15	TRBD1	TGTGCCACCAGCAGCCCCGGGCAGGGGGCCTCAGACACCGGGGAGCTGTTTTTT	CATSSPGQGASDTGELFF
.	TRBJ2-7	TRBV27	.	TGTGCCAGCAGTTTAAGCGGCGGGAACTACGAGCAGTACTTC	CASSLSGGNYEQYF
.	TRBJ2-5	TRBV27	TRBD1	TGTGCCAGCAGTCCCAGGACAGGGAGGCAAGAGACCCAGTACTTC	CASSPRTGRQETQYF
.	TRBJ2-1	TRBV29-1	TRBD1	TGCAGCGTTGAAGTTGCAGGGGGTGAGAATGAGCAGTTCTTC	CSVEVAGGENEQFF
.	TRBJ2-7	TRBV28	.	TGTGCCAGCAGTTTCCCCCTGGGGACCTCGAACTGGGGAGGTAACTCCTACGAGCAGTACTTC	CASSFPLGTSNWGGNSYEQYF
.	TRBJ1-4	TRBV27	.	TGTGCCAGCGGAGGGCGAAGGGTTGAAAAACTGTTTTTT	CASGGRRVEKLFF
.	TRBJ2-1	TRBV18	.	TGTGCCAGCTCACCACCGCCAGACTACAATGAGCAGTTCTTC	CASSPPPDYNEQFF
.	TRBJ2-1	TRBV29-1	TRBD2	TGCAGCGTTGATCCGTCCCGGACTAGCTCCAATGAGCAGTTCTTC	CSVDPSRTSSNEQFF
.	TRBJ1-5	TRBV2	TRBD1	TGTGCCAGCAGGAAAGACAGGGACAATCAGCCCCAGCATTTT	CASRKDRDNQPQHF
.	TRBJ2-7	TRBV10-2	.	TGCGCCAGCAGTGTACTTGAAGGGGGAGCCAAAAAGGAGCAGTACTTC	CASSVLEGGAKKEQYF
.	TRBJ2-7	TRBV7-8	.	TGTGCCAGCAGCTTCCCCCATAAGCGAGAGGTCTCCTACGAGCAGTACTTC	CASSFPHKREVSYEQYF
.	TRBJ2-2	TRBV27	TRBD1	TGTGCCAGCGGGACAGGGGGCCTCACCGGGGAGCTGTTTTTT	CASGTGGLTGELFF
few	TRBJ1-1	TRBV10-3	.	TGTGCCATCAGTAGCGTTTCGGCACGCACTACTGAAGCTTTCTTT	CAISSVSARTTEAFF
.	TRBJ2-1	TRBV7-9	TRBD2	TGTGCCAGCAGCTCGACCGGACTAGCGGATAACAATGAGCAGTTCTTC	CASSSTGLADNNEQFF
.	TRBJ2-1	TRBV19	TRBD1	TGTGCCAGTAGTAGTCAAACCGGGACAGGGATCCCCAATGAGCAGTTCTTC	CASSSQTGTGIPNEQFF
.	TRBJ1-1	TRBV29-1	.	TGCAGCGCCAGAGGCGGGGAGGTCACTGAAGCTTTCTTT	CSARGGEVTEAFF
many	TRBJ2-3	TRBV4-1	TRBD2	TGCGCCAGCAACTTGGCCGCGGGAGGCACAGATACGCAGTATTTT	CASNLAAGGTDTQYF
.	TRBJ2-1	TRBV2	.	TGTGCCAGCAGTGACGGGGGAACAGCGTATGAGCAGTTCTTC	CASSDGGTAYEQFF
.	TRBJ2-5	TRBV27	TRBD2	TGTGCCAGCAGTTTATCCCGCGGGGGGTACCAAGAGACCCAGTACTTC	CASSLSRGGYQETQYF
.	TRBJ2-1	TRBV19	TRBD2	TGTGCCACCAAGGGTCGGCGGGAGGGCCTCGATGAGCAGTTCTTC	CATKGRREGLDEQFF
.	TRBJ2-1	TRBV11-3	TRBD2	TGTGCCAGCAGCCCGGGACTAGCCCTCTACAATGAGCAGTTCTTC	CASSPGLALYNEQFF
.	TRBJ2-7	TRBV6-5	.	TGTGCCAGCAGTTCGGGGGCCTACGAGCAGTACTTC	CASSSGAYEQYF
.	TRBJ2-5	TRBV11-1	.	TGTGCCAGCAGCTTCGGGGGGCGTGAGACCCAGTACTTC	CASSFGGRETQYF
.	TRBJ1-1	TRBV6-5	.	TGTGCCAGCTCCGCGGGGCAGGCGAACACTGAAGCTTTCTTT	CASSAGQANTEAFF
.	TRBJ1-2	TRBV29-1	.	TGCAGCGTTGTGGGCCTTACATCGACCGCTGGCTACACCTTC	CSVVGLTSTAGYTF
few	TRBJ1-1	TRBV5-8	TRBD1	TGTGCCAGCAGCTTGGGTTGGGACAGGAACACTGAAGCTTTCTTT	CASSLGWDRNTEAFF